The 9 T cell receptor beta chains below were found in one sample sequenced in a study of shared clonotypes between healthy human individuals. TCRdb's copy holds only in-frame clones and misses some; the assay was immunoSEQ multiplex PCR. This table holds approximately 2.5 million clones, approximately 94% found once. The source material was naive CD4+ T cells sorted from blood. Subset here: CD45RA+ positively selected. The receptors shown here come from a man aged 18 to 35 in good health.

The CDR3 region has the DNA TGCGCCAGCAGCTCGAGAGCGGACGCGGTTAGGGGTACGCAGTATTTT. This translates into CASSSRADAVRGTQYF. This sequence joins TRBV5-1 and TRBJ2-3; either TRBD1 or TRBD2 may supply D (5 bases each). Germline V gene sequence: CDR1 SGHRS, CDR2 YFSETQ. The CDR3 is 16 residues long. The V end lost 3 bases, the J end lost 8 bases, and 22 bases lay between the germline ends.

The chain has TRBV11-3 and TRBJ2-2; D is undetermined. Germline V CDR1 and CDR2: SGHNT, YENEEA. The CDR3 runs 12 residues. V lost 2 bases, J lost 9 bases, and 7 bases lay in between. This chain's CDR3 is CASSLPDRELFF. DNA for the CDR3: TGTGCCAGCAGCTTACCAGACCGGGAGCTGTTTTTT.

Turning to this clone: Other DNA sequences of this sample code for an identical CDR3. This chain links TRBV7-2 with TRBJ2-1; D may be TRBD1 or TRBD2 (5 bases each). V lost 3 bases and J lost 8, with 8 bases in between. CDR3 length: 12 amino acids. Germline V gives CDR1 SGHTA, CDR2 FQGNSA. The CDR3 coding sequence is TGTGCCAGCAGCTTCAGAGGGGATGAGCAGTTCTTC. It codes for CASSFRGDEQFF. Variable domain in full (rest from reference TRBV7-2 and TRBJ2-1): GAGVSQSPSNKVTEKGKDVELRCDPISGHTALYWYRQSLGQGLEFLIYFQGNSAPDKSGLPSDRFSAERTGGSVSTLTIQRTQQEDSAVYLCASSFRGDEQFFGPGTRLTVL.

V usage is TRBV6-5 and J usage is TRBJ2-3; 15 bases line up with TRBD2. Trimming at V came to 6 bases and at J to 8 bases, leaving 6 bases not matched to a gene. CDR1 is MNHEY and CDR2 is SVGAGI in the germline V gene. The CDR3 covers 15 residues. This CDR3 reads CASRPGLAGGSTQYF. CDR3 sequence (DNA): TGTGCCAGCAGACCGGGACTAGCGGGAGGAAGTACGCAGTATTTT.

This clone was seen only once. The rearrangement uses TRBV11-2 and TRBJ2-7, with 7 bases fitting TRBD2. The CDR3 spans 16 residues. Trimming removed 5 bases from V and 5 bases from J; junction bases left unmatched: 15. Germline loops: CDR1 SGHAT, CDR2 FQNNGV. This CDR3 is CASSPPPGEGRNEQYF. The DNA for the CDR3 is TGTGCCAGCAGCCCGCCCCCGGGGGAGGGCCGAAACGAGCAGTACTTC.

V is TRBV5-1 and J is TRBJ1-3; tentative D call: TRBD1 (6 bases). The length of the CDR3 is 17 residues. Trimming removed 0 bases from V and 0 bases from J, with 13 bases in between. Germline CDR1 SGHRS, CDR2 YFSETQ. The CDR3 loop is CASSLAKDSYSGNTIYF. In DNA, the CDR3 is TGCGCCAGCAGCTTGGCCAAGGACAGCTACTCTGGAAACACCATATATTTT.

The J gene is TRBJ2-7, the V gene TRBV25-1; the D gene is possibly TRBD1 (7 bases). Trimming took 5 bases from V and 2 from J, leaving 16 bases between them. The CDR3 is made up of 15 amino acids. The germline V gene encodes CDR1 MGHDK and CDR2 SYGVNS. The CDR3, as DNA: TGTGCCAGCAGTCTGGGACAGCGGGTCCCCTACGAGCAGTACTTC. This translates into CASSLGQRVPYEQYF.

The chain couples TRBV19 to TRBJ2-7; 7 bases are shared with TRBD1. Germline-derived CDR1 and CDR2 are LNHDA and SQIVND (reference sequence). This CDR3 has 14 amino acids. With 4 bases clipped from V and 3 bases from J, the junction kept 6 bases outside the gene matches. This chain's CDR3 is CASSNPGQIYEQYF. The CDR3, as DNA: TGTGCCAGTAGTAACCCGGGACAGATCTACGAGCAGTACTTC.

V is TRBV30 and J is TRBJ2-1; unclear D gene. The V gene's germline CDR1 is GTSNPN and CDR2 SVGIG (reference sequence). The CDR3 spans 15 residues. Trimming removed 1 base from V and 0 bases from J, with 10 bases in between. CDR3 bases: TGTGCCTGGAGTGGCGATAGGAGCTCCTACAATGAGCAGTTCTTC. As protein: CAWSGDRSSYNEQFF.